These 6 T cell receptor beta chains originate from one sample sequenced in a study of blood T cells in healthy people across ages. Combining a sample-barcoded 5' primer with a J-beta primer mix, a second PCR ran for roughly 7 to 11 cycles. TCRdb recomputed calls from the 5' RACE reads with MiXCR, one row per CDR3 protein. The sample has hundreds of thousands of distinct CDR3 sequences; under 45% are singletons. Sequenced input: blood. Every receptor here comes from a man between 60 and 75 years old in good health.

In its sample, this clonotype was seen many times. The rearrangement joins TRBV7-9 to TRBJ2-7, with no clear D. V was cut by 5 bases and J by 3 bases, with 20 bases left in between. Germline V CDR1 and CDR2: SEHNR, FQNEAQ (reference sequence). This CDR3 has 16 residues. The chain's CDR3 is CASSPISAQEHYEQYF. DNA for the CDR3: TGTGCCAGCAGCCCCATTTCGGCGCAGGAACACTACGAGCAGTACTTC.

This clonotype was seen a few times. The rearrangement links TRBV5-6 to TRBJ2-5; D perhaps matches TRBD2 (6 bases). Germline assignment: CDR1 SGHDT and CDR2 YYEEEE. V was clipped by 2 bases and J by 2 bases, with 16 bases between them. This CDR3 contains 16 residues. CDR3 sequence (DNA): TGTGCCAGCAGCTTACCGGGACTGGAGACGCAAGAGACCCAGTACTTC. It specifies CASSLPGLETQETQYF.

The rearrangement uses TRBV29-1 and TRBJ1-5; the match to TRBD1 covers 7 bases. The CDR3 contains 13 residues. J lost 3 bases, V lost 6 bases, and 5 bases had no gene match. From germline, CDR1 is SQVTM and CDR2 ANQGSEA. CDR3 bases: TGCAGCGTCCGGGACAGCTACAATCAGCCCCAGCATTTT. Translation: CSVRDSYNQPQHF.

This clonotype has only a few counts. The chain links TRBV6-2 or TRBV6-3 to TRBJ1-4; D is undetermined. CDR3 length equals 11 residues. Trimming cost V 5 bases and J 8 bases, with 6 bases left between them. Germline-derived CDR1 and CDR2 are MNHEY and SVGEGT. As DNA, the CDR3 is TGTGCCAGCAGTCCCCGCGAAAAACTGTTTTTT. Its protein product is CASSPREKLFF.

V usage is TRBV24-1 and J usage is TRBJ2-5; no definite D call. V was pared by 2 bases and J by 6 bases, with 15 bases between. CDR1 KGHDR and CDR2 SFDVKD come from the germline V gene. The CDR3 is 15 residues long. CDR3 bases: TGTGCCACCAGTGATTCAGAAGGGCGGAGACAGACCCAGTACTTC. It specifies CATSDSEGRRQTQYF.

The V call is TRBV9, the J call TRBJ2-5, with unresolved D. The J call is doubtful: the DNA matches TRBJ2-7 better. Germline V gene sequence: CDR1 SGDLS, CDR2 YYNGEE. This CDR3 has 13 residues. DNA for the CDR3: TGTGCCAGCAGCACCAACGTAGGATACGAGCAGTACTTC. Amino acids: CASSTNVGYEQYF.